The present entry profiles one TCR beta chain with its context. What it binds is unknown. The data derive from a study of human T cells and chemical hapten exposure. As for the study in general: Chiefly women, the patients showed alopecia areata, totalis or universalis.

Germline V lookup: CDR1 MNHNS, CDR2 SASEGT. Unmatched junction bases numbered 9, after V lost 6 bases and J lost 6 bases. There are 15 residues in the CDR3. Findings and caveats of the study: There were significantly more large CDR3 similarity clusters among expanded TCRs than among controls. Donors were affected by alopecia, so their immune reaction might vary from that of healthy individuals. The study found that DPC sensitization did not change TCRs above 1 in 1000 frequency.

Sample time point: patch test 2, 6 weeks after DPC sensitization. Treatment specified: therapeutic diphenylcyclopropenone sensitization with weekly scalp DPC. One entry per CDR3 protein results from TCRdb running MiXCR on the RACE reads. The repertoire holds 84,000 or so distinct CDR3 sequences, with roughly 10% as singletons. The sample here was whole blood, taken in connection with sensitization to the hapten diphenylcyclopropenone (DPC). This rearrangement joins TRBV6-1 to TRBJ2-2, with 8 bases identical to TRBD2. The receptor's source is a woman in her twenties or thirties with alopecia areata. Some clones in this sample may be carry-over from other donors' samples. Here the CDR3 reads CASRPTGGVAGELFF. CDR3 nucleotides: TGTGCCAGCAGGCCGACCGGGGGGGTAGCCGGGGAGCTGTTTTTT.